This T cell receptor beta chain was sequenced in a study of OX40 agonist ivuxolimab in advanced cancers. Study in general: Melanoma, hepatocellular carcinoma, head and neck or renal cell cancer occurred in dose-escalation patients. At approximately 80% male, the cohort had a mean age of 60 years, ranging from roughly 20 to 80. Three patients responded partially, comprising one with hepatocellular carcinoma and two with cutaneous melanoma.

TCRdb keeps only in-frame clones here, not all; method: immunoSEQ multiplex PCR. The table includes some 40,000 clones, around 84% detected once. Broader study findings: What antigens the expanded peripheral T cells recognized was never established.

For this clone: What it recognizes is unknown.

Deletions cut 3 bases from V and 4 bases from J, with 13 bases between. CDR1 LNHDA and CDR2 SQIVND come from the germline V gene (reference sequence). The CDR3 is made up of 15 amino acids. This sequence joins TRBV19 and TRBJ2-1; possibly TRBD1 for D (6 bases). This specimen consisted of CD4+ or CD8+ T cells sorted from blood, obtained in a trial of the OX40 agonist ivuxolimab. This sequence was found in an adult with an advanced solid tumor such as melanoma, head and neck, liver or kidney cancer. The DNA of the CDR3 is TGTGCCAGTAGTATTGCGAGGGGGAGTTACAATGAGCAGTTCTTC. It specifies CASSIARGSYNEQFF.